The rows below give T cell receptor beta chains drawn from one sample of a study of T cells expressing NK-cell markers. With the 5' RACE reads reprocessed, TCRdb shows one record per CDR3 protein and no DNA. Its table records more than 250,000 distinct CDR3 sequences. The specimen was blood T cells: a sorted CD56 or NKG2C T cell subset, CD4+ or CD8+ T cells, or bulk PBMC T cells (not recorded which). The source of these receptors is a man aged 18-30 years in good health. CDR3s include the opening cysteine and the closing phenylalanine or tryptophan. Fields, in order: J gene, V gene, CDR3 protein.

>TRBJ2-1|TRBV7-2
CASSPWDRGTNEQFF
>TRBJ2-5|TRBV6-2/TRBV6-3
CASGDFQETQYF
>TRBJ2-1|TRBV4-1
CASSQDTSGRMNEQFF
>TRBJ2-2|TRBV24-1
CATRLDGTGELFF
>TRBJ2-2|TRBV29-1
CSVGPLRGGTNTGELFF
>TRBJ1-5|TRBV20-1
CSASTAAGWGSNQPQHF
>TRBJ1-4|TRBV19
CASGDRVEKLFF
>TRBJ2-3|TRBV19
CASSIVSASGSTDTQYF
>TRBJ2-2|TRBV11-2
CASSLEPPGLAGNTGELFF
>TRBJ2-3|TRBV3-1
CASSLTGWSTDTQYF
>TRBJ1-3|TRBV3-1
CASSLRTGGSDTIYF
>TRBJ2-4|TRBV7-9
CASSPLAGEVQYF
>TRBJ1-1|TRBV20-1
CSANRGLWTEAFF
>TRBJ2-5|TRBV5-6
CASSLLDRGIGETQYF
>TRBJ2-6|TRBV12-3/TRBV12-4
CASSLGTSISGANVLTF
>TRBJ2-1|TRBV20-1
CSARRLPGQGEVRAFF
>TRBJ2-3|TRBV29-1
CSVETSGRAGDTQYF
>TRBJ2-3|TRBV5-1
CASSYSASGSADTQYF
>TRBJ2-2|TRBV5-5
CASSLLTETGELFF
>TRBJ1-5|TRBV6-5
CASSYGPGDHQPQHF
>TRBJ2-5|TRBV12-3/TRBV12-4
CASREQGGETQYF
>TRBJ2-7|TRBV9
CASSAGAYEQYF
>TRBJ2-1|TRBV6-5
CASSYPGRALGEQFF
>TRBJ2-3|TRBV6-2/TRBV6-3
CASSYSRGNSGRQHTDTQYF
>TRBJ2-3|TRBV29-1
CSTRQVDTQYF
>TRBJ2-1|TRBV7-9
CASSLTGPGGEQFF
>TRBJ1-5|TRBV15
CATKAVGGDNQPQHF
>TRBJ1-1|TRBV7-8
CASSSKRTVNTEAFF
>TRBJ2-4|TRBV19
CASSISGRAQNIQYF
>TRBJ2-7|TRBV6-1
CASSGLTGLTVREQYF
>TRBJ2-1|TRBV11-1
CASSPLTSGRGGVYNEQFF
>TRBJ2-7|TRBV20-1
CSALGTSDEQYF
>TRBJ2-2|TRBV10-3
CAASAGAGNTGELFF
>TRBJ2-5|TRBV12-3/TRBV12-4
CASTKGQGWQETQYF
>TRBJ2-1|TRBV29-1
CSGRQSSYNEQFF
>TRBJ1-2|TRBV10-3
CAISTGDGYTF
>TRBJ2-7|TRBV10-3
CATKDRVRYEQYF
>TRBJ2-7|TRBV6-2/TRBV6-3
CASTPGLVSHEQYF
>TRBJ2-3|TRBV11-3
CASSPRLGFTDTQYF
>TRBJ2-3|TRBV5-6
CASSFSKRDTQYF
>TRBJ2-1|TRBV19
CASRLRGDLYNEQFF
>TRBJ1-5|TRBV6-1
CASSGELNNQPQHF
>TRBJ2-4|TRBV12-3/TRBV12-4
CASSFTHGGLENIQYF
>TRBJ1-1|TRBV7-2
CASSSGTVGAFF
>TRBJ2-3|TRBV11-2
CASSSRGPPDTQYF
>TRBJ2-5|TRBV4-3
CASSQDRPASGSSETQYF
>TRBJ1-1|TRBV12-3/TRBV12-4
CASSFRGRDTEAFF
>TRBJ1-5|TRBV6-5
CASSFDAIYSNQPQHF
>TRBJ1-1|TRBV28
CASTLQGPTGTEAFF
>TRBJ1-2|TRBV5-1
CASSLRTRGYGYTF
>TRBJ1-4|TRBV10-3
CAISVAGDEKLFF
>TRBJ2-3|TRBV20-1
CGGRRTRSTDTQYF
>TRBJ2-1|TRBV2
CASSPRALTGTSGRAAQEQFF
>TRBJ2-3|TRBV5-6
CASSLVTSGRAGSADTQYF
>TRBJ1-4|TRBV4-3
CASSQRQWEKLFF
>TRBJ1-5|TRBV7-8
CASSASTWDTLIKRNQPQHF
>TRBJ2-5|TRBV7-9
CASSPGLAGTKTQYF
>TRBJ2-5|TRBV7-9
CASSIGDREGETQYF